The following is a TCR beta chain sequence with its context. Produced via immunoSEQ multiplex PCR; TCRdb's table is partial and in-frame only. The sample lists fewer than 200,000 clones; 88% were seen once. The trim removed 1 base at V and 4 bases at J, leaving 11 bases unmatched. CDR1 and CDR2 (germline): SGHTA, FQGNSA. The CDR3 has 17 amino acids. This sample was taken from a study of blood T cell repertoires in COVID-19. Study-wide context: Acute-phase and convalescent COVID-19 samples originated in the United States, Italy and Spain. From T cells, B-cell-depleted T cells, or PBMCs came the material, which was cDNA or gDNA.

The receptor's source is a man aged 50-59 years who had recovered from COVID-19. This sequence joins TRBV7-2 and TRBJ1-1; 8 positions match TRBD1. Input material: peripheral blood. The CDR3 DNA is TGTGCCAGCAGCTTAGGGGCAGGGGGCCCCACGATCACTGAAGCTTTCTTT. It is translated as CASSLGAGGPTITEAFF.